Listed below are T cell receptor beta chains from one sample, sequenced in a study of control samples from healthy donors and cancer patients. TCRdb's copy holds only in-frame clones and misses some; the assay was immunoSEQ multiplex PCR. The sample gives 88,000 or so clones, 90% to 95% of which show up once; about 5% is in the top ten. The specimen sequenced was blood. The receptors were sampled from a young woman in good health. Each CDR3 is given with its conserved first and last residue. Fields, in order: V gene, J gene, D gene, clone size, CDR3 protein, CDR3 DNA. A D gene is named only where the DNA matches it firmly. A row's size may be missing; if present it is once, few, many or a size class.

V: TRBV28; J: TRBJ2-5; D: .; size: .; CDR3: CASSAHPQETQYF; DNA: TGTGCCAGCAGTGCCCACCCTCAAGAGACCCAGTACTTC
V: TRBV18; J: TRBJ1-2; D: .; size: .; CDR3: CASSLQTGYGYTF; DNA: TGTGCCAGCTCATTACAGACAGGCTATGGCTACACCTTC
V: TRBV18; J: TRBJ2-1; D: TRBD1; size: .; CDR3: CASSRGQGTHNEQFF; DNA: TGTGCCAGCTCACGGGGACAGGGGACTCACAATGAGCAGTTCTTC
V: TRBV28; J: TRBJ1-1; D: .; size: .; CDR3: CASSEIRERVEAFF; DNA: TGTGCCAGCAGTGAAATAAGGGAAAGGGTTGAAGCTTTCTTT
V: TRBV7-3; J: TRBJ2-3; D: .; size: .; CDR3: CASSLGVTSTDTQYF; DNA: TGTGCCAGCAGCTTAGGTGTGACTAGCACAGATACGCAGTATTTT
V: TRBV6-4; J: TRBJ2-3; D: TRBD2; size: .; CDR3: CASSDGTSGTDTQYF; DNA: TGTGCCAGCAGTGACGGGACTAGCGGCACAGATACGCAGTATTTT
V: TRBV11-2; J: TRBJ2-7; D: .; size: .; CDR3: CASSFRVSSRPRTYEQYF; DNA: TGTGCCAGCAGCTTTAGGGTTTCTTCCCGACCGAGAACCTACGAGCAGTACTTC
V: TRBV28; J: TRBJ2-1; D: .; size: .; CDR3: CASSLGLARYNEQFF; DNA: TGTGCCAGCAGTTTAGGCCTAGCGAGGTACAATGAGCAGTTCTTC
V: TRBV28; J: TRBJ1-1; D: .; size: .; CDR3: CASSLGGMNTEAFF; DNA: TGTGCCAGCTCGTTGGGGGGCATGAACACTGAAGCTTTCTTT
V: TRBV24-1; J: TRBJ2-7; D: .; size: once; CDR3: CATRCSSYEQYF; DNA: TGTGCCACCAGATGTAGCTCCTACGAGCAGTACTTC
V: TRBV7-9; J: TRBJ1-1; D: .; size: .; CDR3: CASSWGAGIMNTEAFF; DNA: TGTGCCAGCAGCTGGGGGGCGGGAATTATGAACACTGAAGCTTTCTTT
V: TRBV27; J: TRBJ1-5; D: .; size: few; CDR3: CASSSWGGNQPQHF; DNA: TGTGCCAGCAGTTCCTGGGGTGGGAATCAGCCCCAGCATTTT
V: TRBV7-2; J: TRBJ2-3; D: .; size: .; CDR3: CASSSGPSNTQYF; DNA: TGTGCCAGCAGCTCAGGACCCTCAAATACGCAGTATTTT
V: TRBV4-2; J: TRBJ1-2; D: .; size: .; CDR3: CASSQSPGVSNYGYTF; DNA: TGTGCCAGCAGCCAAAGTCCAGGGGTTAGCAACTATGGCTACACCTTC
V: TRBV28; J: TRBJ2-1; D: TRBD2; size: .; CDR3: CASSSSGLAGNNEQFF; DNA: TGTGCCAGCAGTTCCTCCGGACTAGCGGGAAACAATGAGCAGTTCTTC
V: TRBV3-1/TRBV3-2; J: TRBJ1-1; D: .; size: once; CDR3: CASTRDNTEAFF; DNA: TGTGCCAGCACCCGGGACAACACTGAAGCTTTCTTT
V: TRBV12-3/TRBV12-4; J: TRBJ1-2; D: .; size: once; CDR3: CASSTLQGNGYTF; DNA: TGTGCCAGCAGCACGCTGCAGGGCAATGGCTACACCTTC
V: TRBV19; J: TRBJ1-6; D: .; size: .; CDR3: CASSIMITGNSPLHF; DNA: TGTGCCAGTAGTATAATGATAACAGGCAATTCACCCCTCCACTTT
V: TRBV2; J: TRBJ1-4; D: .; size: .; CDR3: CASRPQLRYGVFF; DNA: TGTGCCAGCAGGCCCCAGCTGAGATATGGGGTGTTTTTT
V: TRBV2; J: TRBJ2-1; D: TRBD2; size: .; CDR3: CASSRTSGGSEQFF; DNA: TGTGCCAGCAGTCGCACTAGCGGAGGAAGTGAGCAGTTCTTC
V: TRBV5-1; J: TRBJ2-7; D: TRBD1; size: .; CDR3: CASSLNTGQGSEQYF; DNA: TGCGCCAGCAGCCTTAATACGGGACAGGGTAGCGAGCAGTACTTC
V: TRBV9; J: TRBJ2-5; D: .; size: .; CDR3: CASSVWGVVGETQYF; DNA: TGTGCCAGCAGCGTATGGGGTGTTGTGGGAGAGACCCAGTACTTC
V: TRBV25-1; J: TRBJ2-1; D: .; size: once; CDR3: CASSELAEQFF; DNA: TGTGCCAGCAGTGAATTGGCTGAGCAGTTCTTC
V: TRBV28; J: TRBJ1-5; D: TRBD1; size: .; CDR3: CASITGQGARQPQHF; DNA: TGTGCCAGCATTACAGGACAGGGGGCTCGTCAGCCCCAGCATTTT
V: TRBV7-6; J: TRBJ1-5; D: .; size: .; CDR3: CASSLGAGQPQHF; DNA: TGTGCCAGCAGCTTAGGGGCGGGTCAGCCCCAGCATTTT
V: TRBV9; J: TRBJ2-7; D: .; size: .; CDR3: CASSVVGNSYEQYF; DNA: TGTGCCAGCAGCGTAGTAGGCAACTCCTACGAGCAGTACTTC
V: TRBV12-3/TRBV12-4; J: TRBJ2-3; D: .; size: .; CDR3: CASSSDPRGTQYF; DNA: TGTGCCAGCAGTTCCGACCCTAGAGGGACGCAGTATTTT
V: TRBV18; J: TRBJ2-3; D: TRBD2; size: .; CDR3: CASSTRTSASDTQYF; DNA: TGTGCCAGCTCGACCCGGACTAGCGCCTCAGATACGCAGTATTTT
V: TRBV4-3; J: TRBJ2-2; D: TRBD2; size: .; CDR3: CASSQGTSGSLLLGGELFF; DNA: TGCGCCAGCAGCCAGGGGACTAGTGGGAGTCTCCTTTTGGGCGGGGAGCTGTTTTTT
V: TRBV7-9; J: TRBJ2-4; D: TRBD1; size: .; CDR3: CASSTDRGGYIQYF; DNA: TGTGCCAGCAGCACGGACAGGGGGGGATACATTCAGTACTTC
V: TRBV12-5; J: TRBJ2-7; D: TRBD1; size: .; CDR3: CASGRTGDHEQYF; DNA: TGTGCTAGTGGGCGGACAGGGGACCACGAGCAGTACTTC
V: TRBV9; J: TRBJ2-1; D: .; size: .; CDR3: CASSVGPGPTYNEQFF; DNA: TGTGCCAGCAGCGTAGGGCCCGGTCCGACCTACAATGAGCAGTTCTTC
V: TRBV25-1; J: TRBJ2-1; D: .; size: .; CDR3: CASRRDAYNEQFF; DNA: TGTGCCAGCAGGCGGGACGCCTACAATGAGCAGTTCTTC
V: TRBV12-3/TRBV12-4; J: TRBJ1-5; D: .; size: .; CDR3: CASSLPGNQPQHF; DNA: TGTGCCAGCAGTTTACCGGGCAATCAGCCCCAGCATTTT
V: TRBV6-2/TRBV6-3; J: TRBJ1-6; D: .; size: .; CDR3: CASSYHFVRREDSPLHF; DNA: TGTGCCAGCAGTTACCACTTTGTGAGGAGGGAGGATTCACCCCTCCACTTT
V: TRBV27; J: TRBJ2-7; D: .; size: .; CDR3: CASSLIGWGGYEQYF; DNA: TGTGCCAGCAGTTTAATCGGGTGGGGCGGGTACGAGCAGTACTTC
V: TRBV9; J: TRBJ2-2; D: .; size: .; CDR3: CASSSRTGTGELFF; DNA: TGTGCCAGCAGCTCAAGGACGGGAACCGGGGAGCTGTTTTTT
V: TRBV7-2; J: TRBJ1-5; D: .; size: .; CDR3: CASSPTGTRNQPQHF; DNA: TGTGCCAGCAGCCCCACCGGGACACGGAATCAGCCCCAGCATTTT
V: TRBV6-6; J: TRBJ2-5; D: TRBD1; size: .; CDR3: CASSLTGGRETQYF; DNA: TGTGCCAGCAGTTTAACAGGGGGCCGAGAGACCCAGTACTTC
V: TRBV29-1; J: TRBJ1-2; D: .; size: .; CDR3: CSVEDQTGLGGYTF; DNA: TGCAGCGTTGAAGATCAGACAGGCCTGGGGGGCTACACCTTC
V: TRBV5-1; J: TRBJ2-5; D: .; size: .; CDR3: CASSLSPKSGETQYF; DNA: TGCGCCAGCAGCTTGTCCCCTAAGTCGGGAGAGACCCAGTACTTC
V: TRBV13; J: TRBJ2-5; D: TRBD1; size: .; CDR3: CASSWTGEETQYF; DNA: TGTGCCAGCAGCTGGACAGGTGAAGAGACCCAGTACTTC
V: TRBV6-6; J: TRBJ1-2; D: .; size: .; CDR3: CASSGGALLGYTF; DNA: TGTGCCAGCAGTGGGGGGGCATTGCTCGGCTACACCTTC
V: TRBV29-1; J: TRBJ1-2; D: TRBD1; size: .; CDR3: CSVVRGGGRRDRGDGGYTF; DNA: TGCAGCGTTGTACGGGGAGGGGGGCGTCGGGACAGGGGAGATGGTGGCTACACCTTC
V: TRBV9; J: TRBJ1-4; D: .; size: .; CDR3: CASSPEAVVEKLFF; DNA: TGTGCCAGCAGCCCCGAGGCAGTAGTCGAAAAACTGTTTTTT